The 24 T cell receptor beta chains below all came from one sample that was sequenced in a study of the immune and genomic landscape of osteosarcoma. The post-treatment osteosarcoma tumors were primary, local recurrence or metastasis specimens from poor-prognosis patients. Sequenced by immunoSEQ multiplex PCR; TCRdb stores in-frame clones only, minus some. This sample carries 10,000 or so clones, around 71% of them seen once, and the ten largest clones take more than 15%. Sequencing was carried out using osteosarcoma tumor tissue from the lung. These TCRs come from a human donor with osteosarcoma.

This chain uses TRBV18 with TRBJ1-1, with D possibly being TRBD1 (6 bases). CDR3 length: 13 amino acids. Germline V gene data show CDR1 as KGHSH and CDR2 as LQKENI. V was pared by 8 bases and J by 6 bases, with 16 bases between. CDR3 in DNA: TGTGCCAGCAACAGGGAACAGGTGTCTGAAGCTTTCTTT. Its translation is CASNREQVSEAFF. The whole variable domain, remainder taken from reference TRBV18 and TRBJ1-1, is NAGVMQNPRHLVRRRGQEARLRCSPMKGHSHVYWYRQLPEEGLKFMVYLQKENIIDESGMPKERFSAEFPKEGPSILRIQQVVRGDSAAYFCASNREQVSEAFFGQGTRLTVV.

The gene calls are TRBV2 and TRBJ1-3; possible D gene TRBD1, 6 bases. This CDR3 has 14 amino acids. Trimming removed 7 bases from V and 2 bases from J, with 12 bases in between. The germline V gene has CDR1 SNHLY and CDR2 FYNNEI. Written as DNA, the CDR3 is TGTGCCAGCACGGTTGAGGGGGCTGGAAACACCATATATTTT. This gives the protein CASTVEGAGNTIYF.

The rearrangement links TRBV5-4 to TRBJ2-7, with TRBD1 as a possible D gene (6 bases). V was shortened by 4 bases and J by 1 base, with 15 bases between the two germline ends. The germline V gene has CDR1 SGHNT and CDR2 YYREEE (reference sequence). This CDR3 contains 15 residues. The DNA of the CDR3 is TGTGCCAGCAGCCCACCGGGACAACATTCCTACGAGCAGTACTTC. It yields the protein CASSPPGQHSYEQYF.

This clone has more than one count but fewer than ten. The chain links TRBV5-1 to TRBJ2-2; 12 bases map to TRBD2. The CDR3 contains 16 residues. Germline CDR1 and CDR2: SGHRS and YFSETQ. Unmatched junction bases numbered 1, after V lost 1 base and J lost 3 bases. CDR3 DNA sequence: TGCGCCAGCAGCTTGCGGACTAGCGGGGACACCGGGGAGCTGTTTTTT. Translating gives CASSLRTSGDTGELFF.

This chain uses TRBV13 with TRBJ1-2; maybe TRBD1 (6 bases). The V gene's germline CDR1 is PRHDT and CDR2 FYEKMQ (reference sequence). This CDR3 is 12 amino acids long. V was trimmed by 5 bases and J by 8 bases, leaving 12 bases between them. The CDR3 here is CASSRTASGYTF. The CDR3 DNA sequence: TGTGCCAGCAGCCGGACAGCAAGCGGCTACACCTTC. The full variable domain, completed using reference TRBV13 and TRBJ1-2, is AAGVIQSPRHLIKEKRETATLKCYPIPRHDTVYWYQQGPGQDPQFLISFYEKMQSDKGSIPDRFSAQQFSDYHSELNMSSLELGDSALYFCASSRTASGYTFGSGTRLTVV.

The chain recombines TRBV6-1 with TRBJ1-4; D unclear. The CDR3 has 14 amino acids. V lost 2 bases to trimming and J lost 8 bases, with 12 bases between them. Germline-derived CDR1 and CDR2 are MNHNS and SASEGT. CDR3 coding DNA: TGTGCCAGCAGTGAACGTTTGACGGGGGAAAAACTGTTTTTT. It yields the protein CASSERLTGEKLFF.

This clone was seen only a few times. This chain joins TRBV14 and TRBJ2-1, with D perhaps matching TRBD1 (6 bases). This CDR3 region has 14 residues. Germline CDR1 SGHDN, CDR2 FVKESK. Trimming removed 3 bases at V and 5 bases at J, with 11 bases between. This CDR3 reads CASSHRTVNNEQFF. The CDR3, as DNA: TGTGCCAGCAGCCACAGGACAGTAAACAATGAGCAGTTCTTC.

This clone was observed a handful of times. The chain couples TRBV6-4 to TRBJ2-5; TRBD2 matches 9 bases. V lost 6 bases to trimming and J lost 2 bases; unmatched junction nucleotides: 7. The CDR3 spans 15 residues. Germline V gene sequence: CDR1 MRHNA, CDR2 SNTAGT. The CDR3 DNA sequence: TGTGCCAGCAGCGAGACGGCGGGAGGGCAAGAGACCCAGTACTTC. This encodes CASSETAGGQETQYF.

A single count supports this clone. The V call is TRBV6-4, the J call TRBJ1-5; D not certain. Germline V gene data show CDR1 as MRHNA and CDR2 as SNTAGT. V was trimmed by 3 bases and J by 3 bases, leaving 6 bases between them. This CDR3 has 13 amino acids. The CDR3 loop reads CASSERDNQPQHF. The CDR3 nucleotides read TGTGCCAGCAGTGAAAGGGACAATCAGCCCCAGCATTTT.

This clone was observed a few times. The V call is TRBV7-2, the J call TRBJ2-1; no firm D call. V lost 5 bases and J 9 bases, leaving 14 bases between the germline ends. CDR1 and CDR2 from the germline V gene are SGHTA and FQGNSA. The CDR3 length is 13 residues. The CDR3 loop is CASSRRLSAEQFF. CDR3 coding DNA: TGTGCCAGCAGCCGCAGGTTGTCCGCTGAGCAGTTCTTC.

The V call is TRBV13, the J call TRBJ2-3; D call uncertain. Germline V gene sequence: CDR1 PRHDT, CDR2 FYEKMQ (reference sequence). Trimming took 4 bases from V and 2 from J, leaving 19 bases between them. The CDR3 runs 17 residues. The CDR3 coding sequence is TGTGCCAGCAGCTATATTTCAGCACGATTCTCCACAGATACGCAGTATTTT. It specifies CASSYISARFSTDTQYF.

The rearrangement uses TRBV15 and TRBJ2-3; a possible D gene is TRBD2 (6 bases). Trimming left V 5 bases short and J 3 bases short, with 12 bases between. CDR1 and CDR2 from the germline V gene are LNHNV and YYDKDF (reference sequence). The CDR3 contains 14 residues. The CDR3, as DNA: TGTGCCACCAGCCGGGGCGGGGAGACAGATACGCAGTATTTT. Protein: CATSRGGETDTQYF. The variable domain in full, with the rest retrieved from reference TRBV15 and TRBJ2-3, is DAMVIQNPRYQVTQFGKPVTLSCSQTLNHNVMYWYQQKSSQAPKLLFHYYDKDFNNEADTPDNFQSRRPNTSFCFLDIRSPGLGDTAMYLCATSRGGETDTQYFGPGTRLTVL.

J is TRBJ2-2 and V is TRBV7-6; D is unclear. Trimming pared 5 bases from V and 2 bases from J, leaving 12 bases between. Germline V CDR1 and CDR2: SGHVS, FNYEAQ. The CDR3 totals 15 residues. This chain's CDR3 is CASSPSTSNTGELFF. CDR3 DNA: TGTGCCAGCAGCCCCAGTACGTCTAACACCGGGGAGCTGTTTTTT.

DNA for the CDR3: TGCGCCAGCAGCCTAACAGGGAACGATCAGCCCCAGCATTTT. Translation gives CASSLTGNDQPQHF. The chain employs TRBV5-1 and TRBJ1-5, with a tentative D call TRBD1 (6 bases). The CDR3 contains 14 residues. The germline V gene encodes CDR1 SGHRS and CDR2 YFSETQ. Trimming took off 4 bases at V and 5 bases at J, with 13 bases between the two ends. The full variable domain, its missing parts supplied by reference TRBV5-1 and TRBJ1-5, is KAGVTQTPRYLIKTRGQQVTLSCSPISGHRSVSWYQQTPGQGLQFLFEYFSETQRNKGNFPGRFSGRQFSNSRSEMNVSTLELGDSALYLCASSLTGNDQPQHFGDGTRLSIL.

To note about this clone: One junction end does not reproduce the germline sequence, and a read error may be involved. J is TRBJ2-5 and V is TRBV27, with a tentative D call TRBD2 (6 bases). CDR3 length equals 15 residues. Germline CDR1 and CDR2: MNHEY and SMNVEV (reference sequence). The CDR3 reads CASSLSPGALGTQYF. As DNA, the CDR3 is TGTGCCAGCAGTCTATCGCCGGGAGCGCTGGGGACCCAGTACTTC.

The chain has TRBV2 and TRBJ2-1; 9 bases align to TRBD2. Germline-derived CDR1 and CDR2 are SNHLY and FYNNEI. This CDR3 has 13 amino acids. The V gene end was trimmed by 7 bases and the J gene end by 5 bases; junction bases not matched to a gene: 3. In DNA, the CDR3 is TGTGCCAGCATGCGGGAGGGCAACAATGAGCAGTTCTTC. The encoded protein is CASMREGNNEQFF.

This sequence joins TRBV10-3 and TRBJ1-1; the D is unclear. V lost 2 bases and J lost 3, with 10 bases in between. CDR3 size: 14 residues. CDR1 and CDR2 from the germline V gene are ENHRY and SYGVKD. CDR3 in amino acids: CAISEQHGDTEAFF. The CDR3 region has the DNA TGTGCCATCAGTGAGCAGCATGGGGACACTGAAGCTTTCTTT.

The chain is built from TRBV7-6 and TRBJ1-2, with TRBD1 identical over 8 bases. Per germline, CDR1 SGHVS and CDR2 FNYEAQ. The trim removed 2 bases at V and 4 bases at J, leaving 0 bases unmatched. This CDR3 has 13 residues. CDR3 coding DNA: TGTGCCAGCAGCTTACAGGGGGCCTATGGCTACACCTTC. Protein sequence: CASSLQGAYGYTF.

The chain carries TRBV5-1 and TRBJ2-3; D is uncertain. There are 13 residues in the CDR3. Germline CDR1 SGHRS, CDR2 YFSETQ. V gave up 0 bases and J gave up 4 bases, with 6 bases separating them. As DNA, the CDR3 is TGCGCCAGCAGCTTGGACAGCGCAGATACGCAGTATTTT. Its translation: CASSLDSADTQYF.

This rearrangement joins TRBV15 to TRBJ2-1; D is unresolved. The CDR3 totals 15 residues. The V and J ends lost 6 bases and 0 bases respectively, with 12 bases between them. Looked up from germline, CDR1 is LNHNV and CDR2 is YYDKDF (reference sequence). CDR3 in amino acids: CATSLAGSSYNEQFF. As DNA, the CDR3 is TGTGCCACCAGTCTTGCCGGTAGCTCCTACAATGAGCAGTTCTTC.

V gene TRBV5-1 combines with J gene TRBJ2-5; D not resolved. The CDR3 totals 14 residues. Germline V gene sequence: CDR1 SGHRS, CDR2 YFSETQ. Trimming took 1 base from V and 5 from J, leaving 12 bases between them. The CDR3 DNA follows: TGCGCCAGCAGCTTGATGGACCGTCGGGAGACCCAGTACTTC. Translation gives CASSLMDRRETQYF.

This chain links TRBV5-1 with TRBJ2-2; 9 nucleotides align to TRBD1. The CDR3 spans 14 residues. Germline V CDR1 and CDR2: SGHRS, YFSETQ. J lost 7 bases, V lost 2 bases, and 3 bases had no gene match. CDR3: CASSFAGQGGELFF. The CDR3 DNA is TGCGCCAGCAGCTTCGCGGGACAGGGCGGGGAGCTGTTTTTT.

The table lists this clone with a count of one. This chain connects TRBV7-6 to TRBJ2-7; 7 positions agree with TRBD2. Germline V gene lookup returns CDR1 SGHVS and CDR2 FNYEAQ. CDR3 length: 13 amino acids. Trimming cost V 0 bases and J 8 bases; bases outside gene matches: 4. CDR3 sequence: CASSLAAGDQQYF. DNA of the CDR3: TGTGCCAGCAGCTTAGCGGCGGGGGACCAGCAGTACTTC.

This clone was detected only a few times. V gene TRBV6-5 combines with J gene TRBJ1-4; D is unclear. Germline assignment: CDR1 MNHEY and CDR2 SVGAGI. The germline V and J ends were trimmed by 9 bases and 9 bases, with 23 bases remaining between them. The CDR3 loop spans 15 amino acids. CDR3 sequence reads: CASEPIAEGFKKLFF. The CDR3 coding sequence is TGTGCCAGTGAACCAATCGCGGAGGGATTCAAAAAACTGTTTTTT.